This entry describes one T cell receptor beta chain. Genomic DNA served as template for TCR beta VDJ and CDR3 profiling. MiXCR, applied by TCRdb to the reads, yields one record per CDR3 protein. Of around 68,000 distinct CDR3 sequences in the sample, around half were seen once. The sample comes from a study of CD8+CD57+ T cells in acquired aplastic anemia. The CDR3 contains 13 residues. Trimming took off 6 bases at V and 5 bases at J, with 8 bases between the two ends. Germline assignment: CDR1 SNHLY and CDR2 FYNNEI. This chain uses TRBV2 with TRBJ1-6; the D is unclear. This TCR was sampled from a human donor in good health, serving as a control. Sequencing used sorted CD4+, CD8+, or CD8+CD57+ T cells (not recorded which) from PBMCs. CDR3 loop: CASRAEHNSPLHF. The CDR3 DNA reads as TGTGCCAGCAGGGCCGAGCATAATTCACCCCTCCACTTT.